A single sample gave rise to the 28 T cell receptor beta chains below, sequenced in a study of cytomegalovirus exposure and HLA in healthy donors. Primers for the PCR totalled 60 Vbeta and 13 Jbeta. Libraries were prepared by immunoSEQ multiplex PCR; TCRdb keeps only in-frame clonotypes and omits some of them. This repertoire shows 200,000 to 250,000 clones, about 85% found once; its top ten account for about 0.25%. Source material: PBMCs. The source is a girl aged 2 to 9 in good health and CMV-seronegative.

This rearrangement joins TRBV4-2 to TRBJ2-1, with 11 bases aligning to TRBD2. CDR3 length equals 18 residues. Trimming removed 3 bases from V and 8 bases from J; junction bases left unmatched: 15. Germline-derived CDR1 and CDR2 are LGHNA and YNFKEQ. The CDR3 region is CASSQGAILAGVRDEQFF. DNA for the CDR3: TGTGCCAGCAGCCAGGGTGCCATACTAGCGGGAGTTCGGGATGAGCAGTTCTTC.

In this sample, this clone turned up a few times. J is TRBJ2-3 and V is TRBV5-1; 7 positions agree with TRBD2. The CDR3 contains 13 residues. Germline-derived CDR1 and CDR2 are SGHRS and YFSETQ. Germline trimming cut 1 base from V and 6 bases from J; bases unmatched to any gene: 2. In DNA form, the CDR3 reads TGCGCCAGCAGCTTGAACGGGAGGGATACGCAGTATTTT. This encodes CASSLNGRDTQYF.

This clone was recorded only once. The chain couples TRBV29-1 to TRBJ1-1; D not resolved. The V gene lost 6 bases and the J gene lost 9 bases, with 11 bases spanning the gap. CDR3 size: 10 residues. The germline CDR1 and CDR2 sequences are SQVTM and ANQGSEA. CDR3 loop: CSVLTGKAFF. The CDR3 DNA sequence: TGCAGCGTGCTCACGGGAAAAGCTTTCTTT.

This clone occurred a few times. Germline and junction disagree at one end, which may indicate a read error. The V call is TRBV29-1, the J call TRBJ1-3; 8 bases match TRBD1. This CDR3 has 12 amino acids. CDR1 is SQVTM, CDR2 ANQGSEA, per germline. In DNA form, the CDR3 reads TGCAGCGTTGATGGACAGGGAAGCACCATATATTTT. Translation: CSVDGQGSTIYF.

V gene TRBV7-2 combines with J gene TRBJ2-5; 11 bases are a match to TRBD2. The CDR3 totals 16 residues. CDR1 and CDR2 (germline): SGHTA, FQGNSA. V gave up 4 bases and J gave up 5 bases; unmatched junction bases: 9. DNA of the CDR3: TGTGCCAGCAGCTGGTTAGCGGGGGGGCCTTGGGAGACCCAGTACTTC. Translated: CASSWLAGGPWETQYF.

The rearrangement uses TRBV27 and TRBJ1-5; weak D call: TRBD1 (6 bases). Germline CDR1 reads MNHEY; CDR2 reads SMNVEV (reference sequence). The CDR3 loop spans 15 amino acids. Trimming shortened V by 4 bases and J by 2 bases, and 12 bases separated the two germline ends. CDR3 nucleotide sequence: TGTGCCAGCAGTTCAGGGGTCGGAGGCAATCAGCCCCAGCATTTT. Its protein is CASSSGVGGNQPQHF.

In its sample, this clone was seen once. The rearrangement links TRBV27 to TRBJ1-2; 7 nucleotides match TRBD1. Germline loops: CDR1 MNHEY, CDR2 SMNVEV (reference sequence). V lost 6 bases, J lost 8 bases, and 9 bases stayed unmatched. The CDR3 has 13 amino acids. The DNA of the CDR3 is TGTGCCAGCAGCTTAAAAGGGGGCTCGGGCTACACCTTC. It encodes CASSLKGGSGYTF.

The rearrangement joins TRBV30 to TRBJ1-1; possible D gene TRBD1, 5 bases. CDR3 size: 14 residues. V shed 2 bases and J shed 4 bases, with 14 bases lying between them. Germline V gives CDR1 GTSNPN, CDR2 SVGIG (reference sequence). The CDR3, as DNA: TGTGCCTGGAGTCTAGCGGGAAGGGGCACTGAAGCTTTCTTT. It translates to CAWSLAGRGTEAFF.

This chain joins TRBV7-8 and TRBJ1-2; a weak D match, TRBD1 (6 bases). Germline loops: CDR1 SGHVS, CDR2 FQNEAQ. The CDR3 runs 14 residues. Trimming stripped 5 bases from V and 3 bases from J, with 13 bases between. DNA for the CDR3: TGTGCCAGCAGCCCACAGGGTCAGGACTATGGCTACACCTTC. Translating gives CASSPQGQDYGYTF.

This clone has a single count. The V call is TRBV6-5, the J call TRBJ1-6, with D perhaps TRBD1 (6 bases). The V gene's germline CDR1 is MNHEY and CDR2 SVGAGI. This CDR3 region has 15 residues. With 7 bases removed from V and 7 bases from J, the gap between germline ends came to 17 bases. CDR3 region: CASTKGGVANSPLHF. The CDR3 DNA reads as TGTGCCAGCACTAAGGGGGGGGTAGCGAATTCACCCCTCCACTTT.

Written as DNA, the CDR3 is TGTGCCAGTAGTTCGACAGGGGGTACAAATGAGCAGTTCTTC. It codes for CASSSTGGTNEQFF. The V gene is TRBV19, the J gene TRBJ2-1; 9 bases fit TRBD1. The CDR3 covers 14 residues. J gave up 7 bases and V 5 bases, and 6 bases lay outside the gene matches. Germline CDR1 and CDR2: LNHDA and SQIVND (reference sequence). Full variable domain (remainder filled in from reference TRBV19 and TRBJ2-1): DGGITQSPKYLFRKEGQNVTLSCEQNLNHDAMYWYRQDPGQGLRLIYYSQIVNDFQKGDIAEGYSVSREKKESFPLTVTSAQKNPTAFYLCASSSTGGTNEQFFGPGTRLTVL.

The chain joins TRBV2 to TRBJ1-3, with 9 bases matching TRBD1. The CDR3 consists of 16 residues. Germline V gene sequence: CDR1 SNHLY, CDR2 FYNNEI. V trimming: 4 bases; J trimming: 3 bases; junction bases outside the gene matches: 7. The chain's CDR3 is CASSVGDRVYGNTIYF. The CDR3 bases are TGTGCCAGCAGTGTAGGGGACAGGGTTTATGGAAACACCATATATTTT.

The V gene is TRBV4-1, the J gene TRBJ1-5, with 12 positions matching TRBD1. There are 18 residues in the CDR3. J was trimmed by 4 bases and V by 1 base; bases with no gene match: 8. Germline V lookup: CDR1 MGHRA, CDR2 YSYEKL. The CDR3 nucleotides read TGCGCCAGCAGCCAAGCCGGGACAGGGGGCGCCCGGAATCAGCCCCAGCATTTT. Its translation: CASSQAGTGGARNQPQHF.

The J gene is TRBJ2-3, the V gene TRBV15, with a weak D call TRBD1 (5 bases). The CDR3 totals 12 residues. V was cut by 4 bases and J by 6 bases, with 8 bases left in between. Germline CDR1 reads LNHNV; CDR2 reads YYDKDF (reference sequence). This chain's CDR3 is CATSTRQDTQYF. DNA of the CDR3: TGTGCCACCAGCACTCGACAGGATACGCAGTATTTT.

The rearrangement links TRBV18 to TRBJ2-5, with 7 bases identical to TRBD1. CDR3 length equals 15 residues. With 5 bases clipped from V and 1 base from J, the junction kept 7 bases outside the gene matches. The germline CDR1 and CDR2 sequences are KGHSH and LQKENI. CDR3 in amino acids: CASSSRQGAQETQYF. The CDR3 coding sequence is TGTGCCAGCTCATCGCGACAGGGAGCCCAAGAGACCCAGTACTTC.

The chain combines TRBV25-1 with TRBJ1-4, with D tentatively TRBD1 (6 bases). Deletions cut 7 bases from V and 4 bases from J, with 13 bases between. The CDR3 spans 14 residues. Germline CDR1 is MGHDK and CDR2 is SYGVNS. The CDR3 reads CASTRTADNEKLFF. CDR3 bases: TGTGCCAGCACTCGGACAGCTGATAATGAAAAACTGTTTTTT. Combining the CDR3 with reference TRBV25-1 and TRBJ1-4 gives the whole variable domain EADIYQTPRYLVIGTGKKITLECSQTMGHDKMYWYQQDPGMELHLIHYSYGVNSTEKGDLSSESTVSRIRTEHFPLTLESARPSHTSQYLCASTRTADNEKLFFGSGTQLSVL.

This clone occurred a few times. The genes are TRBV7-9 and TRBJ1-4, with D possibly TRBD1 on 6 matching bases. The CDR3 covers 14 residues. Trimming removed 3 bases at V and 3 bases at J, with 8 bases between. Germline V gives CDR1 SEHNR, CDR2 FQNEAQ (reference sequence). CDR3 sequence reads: CASSFRGSNEKLFF. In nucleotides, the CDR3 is TGTGCCAGCAGCTTCAGGGGATCTAATGAAAAACTGTTTTTT.

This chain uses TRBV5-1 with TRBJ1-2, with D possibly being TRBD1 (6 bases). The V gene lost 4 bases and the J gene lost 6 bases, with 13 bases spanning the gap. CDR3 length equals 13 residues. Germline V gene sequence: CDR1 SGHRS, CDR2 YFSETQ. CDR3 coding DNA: TGCGCCAGCAGCGTCACTCAGGGGAATGGCTACACCTTC. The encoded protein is CASSVTQGNGYTF.

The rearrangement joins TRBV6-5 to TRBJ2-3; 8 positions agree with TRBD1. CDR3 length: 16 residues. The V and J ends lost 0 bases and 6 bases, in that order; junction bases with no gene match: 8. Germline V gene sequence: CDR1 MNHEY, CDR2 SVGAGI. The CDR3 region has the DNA TGTGCCAGCAGTTACTCGATTGCACAGGGGGGCGATACGCAGTATTTT. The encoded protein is CASSYSIAQGGDTQYF.

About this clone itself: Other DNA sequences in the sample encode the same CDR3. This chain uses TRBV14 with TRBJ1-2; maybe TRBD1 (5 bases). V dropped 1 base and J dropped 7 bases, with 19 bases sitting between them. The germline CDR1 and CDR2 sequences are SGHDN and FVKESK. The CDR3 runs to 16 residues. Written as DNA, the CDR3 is TGTGCCAGCAGCCAAGTAGGGCAGGGTACTCGTAGTGGCTACACCTTC. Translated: CASSQVGQGTRSGYTF.

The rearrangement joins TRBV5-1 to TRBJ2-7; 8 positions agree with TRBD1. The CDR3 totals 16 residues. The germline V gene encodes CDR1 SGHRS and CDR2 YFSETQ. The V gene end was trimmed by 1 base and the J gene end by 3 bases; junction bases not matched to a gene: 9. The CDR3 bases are TGCGCCAGCAGCTTGTCGACAGGGGCGGAAGGCTACGAGCAGTACTTC. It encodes CASSLSTGAEGYEQYF.

The CDR3 DNA reads as TGTGCCAGCAGCCCGGGGACAGGGGGCTACGAGCAGTACTTC. Encoded protein: CASSPGTGGYEQYF. V and J are TRBV7-7 and TRBJ2-7; TRBD1 agrees at 11 bases. Germline CDR1 and CDR2: SSHAT and FNYEAQ (reference sequence). V lost 5 bases, J lost 3 bases, and 3 bases stayed unmatched. The CDR3 runs to 14 residues.

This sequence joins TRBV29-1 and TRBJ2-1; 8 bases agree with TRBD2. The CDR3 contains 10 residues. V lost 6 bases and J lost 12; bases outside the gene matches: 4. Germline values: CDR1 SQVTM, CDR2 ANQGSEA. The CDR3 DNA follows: TGCAGCGTGGTGACTAGCGTGCAGTTCTTC. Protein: CSVVTSVQFF.

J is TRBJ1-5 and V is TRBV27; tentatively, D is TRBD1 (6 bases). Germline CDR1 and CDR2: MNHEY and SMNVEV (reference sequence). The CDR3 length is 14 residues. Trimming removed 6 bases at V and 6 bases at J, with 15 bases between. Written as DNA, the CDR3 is TGTGCCAGCAGCCCTAGACAGGTTCGTCAGCCCCAGCATTTT. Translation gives CASSPRQVRQPQHF.

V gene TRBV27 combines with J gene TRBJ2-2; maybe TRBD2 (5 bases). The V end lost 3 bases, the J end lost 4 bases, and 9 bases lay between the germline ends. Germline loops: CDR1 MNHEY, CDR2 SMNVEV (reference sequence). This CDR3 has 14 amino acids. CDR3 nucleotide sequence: TGTGCCAGCAGTTTGGACTTGTTCACCGGGGAGCTGTTTTTT. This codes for CASSLDLFTGELFF.

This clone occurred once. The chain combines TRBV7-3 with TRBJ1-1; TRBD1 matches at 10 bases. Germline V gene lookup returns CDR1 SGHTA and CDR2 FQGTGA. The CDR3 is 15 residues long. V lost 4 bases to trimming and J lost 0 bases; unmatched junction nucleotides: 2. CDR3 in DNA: TGTGCCAGCAGCTCGACAGGGGGCATGAACACTGAAGCTTTCTTT. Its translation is CASSSTGGMNTEAFF.

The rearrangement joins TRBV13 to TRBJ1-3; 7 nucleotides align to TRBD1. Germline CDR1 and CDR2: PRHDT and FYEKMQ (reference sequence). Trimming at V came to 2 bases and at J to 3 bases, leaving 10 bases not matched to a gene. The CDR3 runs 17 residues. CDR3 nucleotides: TGTGCCAGCAGCTTAAGTAACAGGGGTCGGGTTGGAAACACCATATATTTT. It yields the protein CASSLSNRGRVGNTIYF.

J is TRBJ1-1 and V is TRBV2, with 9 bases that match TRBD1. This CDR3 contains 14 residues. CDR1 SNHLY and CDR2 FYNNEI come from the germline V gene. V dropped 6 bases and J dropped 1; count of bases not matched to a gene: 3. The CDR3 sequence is CASRAGQGNTEAFF. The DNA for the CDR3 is TGTGCCAGCAGAGCGGGACAGGGGAACACTGAAGCTTTCTTT.